This T cell receptor (beta chain) was sequenced in a study of CD8+ T cells in alopecia areata. This clone has only a few counts. Extracted RNA was reverse transcribed, and the resulting cDNA served as sequencing template. Assay used: immunoSEQ multiplex PCR; TCRdb lists only in-frame clones, some missing. Of roughly 64,000 clones listed, 46% are singletons. The treatment was: oral pan-JAK inhibitor, 5-10 mg twice daily. Researchers picked out CD4+ and CD8+ T cells from PBMCs by sorting. The CDR3 totals 14 residues. CDR1 is SGHAT and CDR2 is FQNNGV in the germline V gene. V shed 5 bases and J shed 6 bases, with 16 bases lying between them.

The gene calls are TRBV11-2 and TRBJ1-2; no definite D call. Sample: CD8+ T cells sorted from blood, taken at roughly week 36, from a patient treated with tofacitinib. This sequence was found in a human donor with alopecia areata. CDR3 in DNA: TGTGCCAGCAGCCCCCGAGTGGAAGTTGATGGCTACACCTTC. This gives the protein CASSPRVEVDGYTF.